A single sample is the source of the 22 T cell receptor beta chains below, sequenced in a study of blood T cell repertoires in COVID-19. The table came from immunoSEQ multiplex PCR; TCRdb's copy has only in-frame clones and leaves some out. The repertoire consists of 160,000 or so clones, with about 81% occurring once and the leading ten covering about 19%. Sequencing input: peripheral blood. All receptors come from a woman older than 75 with acute or convalescent COVID-19.

This clone was observed once. The chain recombines TRBV6-5 with TRBJ1-2; 7 nucleotides line up with TRBD1. The CDR3 is 15 residues long. Germline V lookup: CDR1 MNHEY, CDR2 SVGAGI. Unmatched junction bases numbered 10, after V lost 7 bases and J lost 2 bases. The CDR3 DNA follows: TGTGCCAGCAACCTAATTATGGGACAGAACTATGGCTACACCTTC. Protein sequence: CASNLIMGQNYGYTF.

The chain couples TRBV6-2 or TRBV6-3 to TRBJ2-5; D not resolved. Germline CDR1 MNHEY, CDR2 SVGEGT. Trimming stripped 4 bases from V and 5 bases from J, with 5 bases between. The CDR3 length is 11 residues. The CDR3 sequence is CASSLMETQYF. In nucleotides, the CDR3 is TGTGCCAGCAGTTTAATGGAGACCCAGTACTTC.

This chain joins TRBV29-1 and TRBJ2-1, with 13 bases lining up with TRBD2. Trimming cost V 6 bases and J 7 bases; bases outside gene matches: 9. The CDR3 totals 15 residues. Germline CDR1 and CDR2: SQVTM and ANQGSEA. The CDR3 DNA reads as TGCAGCGTAGAAACTAGCGGGGGGGCCGTGAATGAGCAGTTCTTC. Its protein is CSVETSGGAVNEQFF.

Only one count was recorded for this clone. The rearrangement uses TRBV25-1 and TRBJ1-1; TRBD1 matches 8 bases. V dropped 1 base and J dropped 4; count of bases not matched to a gene: 5. The CDR3 consists of 15 residues. Germline V gene sequence: CDR1 MGHDK, CDR2 SYGVNS. In nucleotides, the CDR3 is TGTGCCAGCAGTGAATTTGGACAGGGCGGCACTGAAGCTTTCTTT. The encoded protein is CASSEFGQGGTEAFF.

This chain links TRBV29-1 with TRBJ1-2; 12 bases are shared with TRBD1. V was pared by 5 bases and J by 10 bases, with 2 bases of the junction left unmatched. The CDR3 contains 11 residues. Germline V gives CDR1 SQVTM, CDR2 ANQGSEA. The CDR3 reads CSVRGQGAYTF. The CDR3 DNA sequence: TGCAGCGTTCGGGGACAGGGGGCCTACACCTTC.

Notes on this clone: This specimen includes other DNA sequences encoding the same CDR3. The J gene is TRBJ1-5, the V gene TRBV19; the D gene is possibly TRBD1 (5 bases). The CDR3 spans 14 residues. With 3 bases removed from V and 0 bases from J, the gap between germline ends came to 6 bases. Germline CDR1 and CDR2: LNHDA and SQIVND (reference sequence). In DNA form, the CDR3 reads TGTGCCAGTAGTATCAGGGATAGCAATCAGCCCCAGCATTTT. Its translation: CASSIRDSNQPQHF.

This chain joins TRBV6-1 and TRBJ2-7; TRBD2 might be the D (5 bases). The length of the CDR3 is 14 residues. Per the germline V gene, CDR1 is MNHNS and CDR2 is SASEGT. Trimming stripped 2 bases from V and 1 base from J, with 9 bases between. For the CDR3, the DNA is TGTGCCAGCAGTGAAAACGGGATTTCCTACGAGCAGTACTTC. Translation: CASSENGISYEQYF.

This clone was found a few times. V is TRBV19 and J is TRBJ2-3; D remains ambiguous. Deletions cut 4 bases from V and 9 bases from J, with 17 bases between. The germline gives CDR1 LNHDA, CDR2 SQIVND (reference sequence). CDR3 size: 14 residues. The CDR3 here is CASSRGGALGTQYF. The CDR3 DNA follows: TGTGCCAGTAGTAGAGGTGGAGCCCTTGGGACGCAGTATTTT.

The V call is TRBV5-6, the J call TRBJ1-3; D may be TRBD1 (6 bases). With 0 bases removed from V and 1 base from J, the gap between germline ends came to 11 bases. Germline lookup yields CDR1 SGHDT and CDR2 YYEEEE. The CDR3 length is 16 residues. This CDR3 is CASSLVGALSGNTIYF. The CDR3 DNA sequence: TGTGCCAGCAGCTTGGTGGGGGCTCTTTCTGGAAACACCATATATTTT.

The V gene is TRBV10-3, the J gene TRBJ2-1; TRBD2 matches 9 bases. This CDR3 region has 15 residues. J was trimmed by 9 bases and V by 1 base; bases with no gene match: 7. The germline V gene encodes CDR1 ENHRY and CDR2 SYGVKD. CDR3 DNA sequence: TGTGCCATCAGTGAGTTGGCTAGCGGGGAGGTTGAGCAGTTCTTC. It specifies CAISELASGEVEQFF.

The genes are TRBV30 and TRBJ1-2; 7 positions match TRBD1. CDR3 size: 11 residues. V lost 6 bases, J lost 5 bases, and 3 bases stayed unmatched. From germline, CDR1 is GTSNPN and CDR2 SVGIG (reference sequence). The CDR3 region is CACKTGYGYTF. As DNA, the CDR3 is TGTGCCTGCAAGACAGGGTATGGCTACACCTTC. The complete variable domain, with remaining parts taken from reference TRBV30 and TRBJ1-2, reads SQTIHQWPATLVQPVGSPLSLECTVEGTSNPNLYWYRQAAGRGLQLLFYSVGIGQISSEVPQNLSASRPQDRQFILSSKKLLLSDSGFYLCACKTGYGYTFGSGTRLTVV.

The genes are TRBV4-2 and TRBJ1-4; D gene ambiguous. Germline CDR1 LGHNA, CDR2 YNFKEQ. This CDR3 has 13 amino acids. V was cut by 4 bases and J by 8 bases, with 11 bases left in between. CDR3 sequence reads: CASSRESYEKLFF. The CDR3 bases are TGTGCCAGCAGCCGCGAGAGTTACGAAAAACTGTTTTTT.

The J gene is TRBJ2-2, the V gene TRBV4-1; 8 nucleotides agree with TRBD1. CDR1 and CDR2 (germline): MGHRA, YSYEKL. The CDR3 spans 17 residues. V lost 3 bases to trimming and J lost 4 bases; unmatched junction nucleotides: 10. The CDR3 nucleotides read TGCGCCAGCAGCCAGTTTGGACAGGGACTTCCCACCGGGGAGCTGTTTTTT. This encodes CASSQFGQGLPTGELFF.

The chain links TRBV12-3 or TRBV12-4 to TRBJ1-6; D is uncertain. Deletions cut 3 bases from V and 8 bases from J, with 5 bases between. This CDR3 region has 12 residues. The CDR3 loop reads CASSFSDSPLHF. For the CDR3, the DNA is TGTGCCAGCAGTTTTTCCGATTCACCCCTCCACTTT.

V gene TRBV7-2 combines with J gene TRBJ1-2, with a tentative D call TRBD1 (5 bases). V was shortened by 5 bases and J by 7 bases, with 26 bases between the two germline ends. In germline, CDR1 is SGHTA, CDR2 FQGNSA. The CDR3 extends over 17 amino acids. The CDR3 loop reads CASSKEQGRAGLSGYTF. The DNA for the CDR3 is TGTGCCAGCAGCAAAGAACAAGGTCGGGCAGGGTTGAGTGGCTACACCTTC.

This sequence joins TRBV27 and TRBJ1-5; 8 nucleotides agree with TRBD1. V lost 2 bases to trimming and J lost 6 bases; unmatched junction nucleotides: 3. This CDR3 spans 14 amino acids. Germline V gene data show CDR1 as MNHEY and CDR2 as SMNVEV (reference sequence). CDR3 protein: CASSLQGAVQPQHF. The CDR3 coding sequence is TGTGCCAGCAGTTTACAGGGGGCCGTTCAGCCCCAGCATTTT.

This chain links TRBV4-3 with TRBJ2-7; the D gene is possibly TRBD2 (6 bases). Per germline, CDR1 LGHNA and CDR2 YSLEER. Trimming left V 3 bases short and J 3 bases short, with 12 bases between. The CDR3 loop spans 14 amino acids. The CDR3 loop is CASSQRGVGYEQYF. Written as DNA, the CDR3 is TGCGCCAGCAGCCAGCGGGGCGTGGGCTACGAGCAGTACTTC.

The sample holds a few counts of this clone. The V call is TRBV27, the J call TRBJ1-2, with 7 bases aligning to TRBD1. J gave up 4 bases and V 4 bases, and 6 bases lay outside the gene matches. The CDR3 has 14 amino acids. In germline, CDR1 is MNHEY, CDR2 SMNVEV (reference sequence). DNA of the CDR3: TGTGCCAGCAGTTCCCACAGGGGTTCCTATGGCTACACCTTC. Its translation is CASSSHRGSYGYTF.

The chain combines TRBV7-2 with TRBJ1-1; 9 bases are a match to TRBD1. The germline CDR1 and CDR2 sequences are SGHTA and FQGNSA. This CDR3 is 13 amino acids long. With V trimmed by 6 bases and J by 6 bases, 5 bases remained unmatched. This CDR3 reads CASSSDRGAEAFF. CDR3 sequence (DNA): TGTGCCAGCAGTTCGGACAGGGGCGCTGAAGCTTTCTTT.

The genes are TRBV5-1 and TRBJ2-7; the match to TRBD2 covers 7 bases. CDR3 length: 12 amino acids. Trimming at V came to 1 base and at J to 6 bases, leaving 1 base not matched to a gene. Germline CDR1 SGHRS, CDR2 YFSETQ. The CDR3 loop is CASSLRGVEQYF. In nucleotides, the CDR3 is TGCGCCAGCAGCTTGCGGGGGGTCGAGCAGTACTTC.

This chain joins TRBV5-4 and TRBJ2-2; 8 positions match TRBD2. V lost 0 bases, J lost 5 bases, and 6 bases stayed unmatched. Germline lookup yields CDR1 SGHNT and CDR2 YYREEE (reference sequence). CDR3 length: 16 amino acids. The CDR3 coding sequence is TGTGCCAGCAGCTTGGTTGGCGGGGGGAGTACCGGGGAGCTGTTTTTT. Protein: CASSLVGGGSTGELFF. The full variable domain, its missing parts supplied by reference TRBV5-4 and TRBJ2-2, is ETGVTQSPTHLIKTRGQQVTLRCSSQSGHNTVSWYQQALGQGPQFIFQYYREEENGRGNFPPRFSGLQFPNYSSELNVNALELDDSALYLCASSLVGGGSTGELFFGEGSRLTVL.

V usage is TRBV7-2 and J usage is TRBJ1-6, with TRBD1 matching over 9 bases. J was trimmed by 5 bases and V by 3 bases; bases with no gene match: 11. This CDR3 comprises 18 residues. Germline-derived CDR1 and CDR2 are SGHTA and FQGNSA. Here the CDR3 DNA reads TGTGCCAGCAGCTTCGGGCGCCGGACAGGGGCACATAATTCACCCCTCCACTTT. This sequence encodes CASSFGRRTGAHNSPLHF.